The following is a TCR beta chain sequence with its context. V dropped 1 base and J dropped 2 bases, with 6 bases sitting between them. Germline CDR1 SEHNR, CDR2 FQNEAQ (reference sequence). The CDR3 contains 14 residues. The data stem from a study of blood T cell repertoires in COVID-19. In the study overall: The United States, Italy and Spain were the sources of the acute and convalescent COVID-19 samples.

Sequencing was performed with immunoSEQ multiplex PCR; in TCRdb, only in-frame clones are kept and a portion is missing. The repertoire holds about 220,000 clones, 84% seen once, with 9.7% in the top ten. The sequence was collected from a man aged 50 or older with active or convalescent COVID-19. The sequenced material came from peripheral blood. This chain links TRBV7-9 with TRBJ2-1; no clear D gene. CDR3 bases: TGTGCCAGCAGCTTAGTTACAGCCTACAATGAGCAGTTCTTC. Amino acids: CASSLVTAYNEQFF.